The T cell receptor beta chain described here comes from a study of CD8 T cells in Susac syndrome. Random-hexamer reverse transcription was applied to roughly 0.5 to 1 ug RNA. The CDR3 of TCR beta was amplified by immunoSEQ multiplex PCR across 54 Vbeta and 13 Jbeta. TCRdb re-called the immunoSEQ multiplex PCR reads through MiXCR, storing one row per CDR3 protein. The table has 150,000 to 200,000 distinct CDR3 sequences, over 85% seen once. CDR1 MNHEY and CDR2 SVGEGT come from the germline V gene. The CDR3 has 15 amino acids. V lost 5 bases, J lost 7 bases, and 17 bases lay in between. The authors carried out high-throughput sequencing of TCR beta. They applied it to CD8+ and CD4+ T cells obtained from blood. The controls, all healthy donors, were matched for age and sex. In contrast to the negatively isolated CD8+ and CD4+ T cells, TEMRA cells were FACS-enriched.

This TCR was recovered from a human donor in good health. The chain joins TRBV6-2 or TRBV6-3 to TRBJ2-2; D is possibly TRBD1 or TRBD2 (6 bases each). Material: CD4+ T cells from PBMCs. CDR3 sequence reads: CASSAGHPPSGELFF. The DNA of the CDR3 is TGTGCCAGCAGTGCGGGACACCCCCCTAGCGGGGAGCTGTTTTTT.